These 20 T cell receptor beta chains came from one sample sequenced in a study of blood T cell repertoires in COVID-19. This table comes from immunoSEQ multiplex PCR, and its TCRdb copy is limited to in-frame clones, with some not included. The profile shows approximately 310,000 clones, about 89% of them singletons. The specimen sequenced was peripheral blood. All receptors come from a woman aged 50 to 60 who had recovered from COVID-19.

The count of this clone is one. This sequence joins TRBV28 and TRBJ1-1; TRBD1 matches at 7 bases. The V gene end was trimmed by 3 bases and the J gene end by 8 bases; junction bases not matched to a gene: 24. The germline CDR1 and CDR2 sequences are MDHEN and SYDVKM. This CDR3 spans 19 amino acids. CDR3: CASSFLTGTDSRKLLEAFF. CDR3 DNA sequence: TGTGCCAGCAGTTTCCTCACCGGGACAGACTCCCGAAAACTGTTAGAAGCTTTCTTT.

This clone turned up a few times. V usage is TRBV5-6 and J usage is TRBJ1-1; tentative D call: TRBD1 (6 bases). This CDR3 has 12 amino acids. The V end was cut by 3 bases, the J end by 10 bases, with 13 bases between. Germline lookup yields CDR1 SGHDT and CDR2 YYEEEE. The CDR3 sequence: CASSSGESVAFF. For the CDR3, the DNA is TGTGCCAGCAGCTCAGGGGAATCGGTAGCTTTCTTT.

This clone was counted a single time. V and J are TRBV18 and TRBJ2-2, with TRBD2 as a possible D gene (6 bases). The CDR3 runs to 16 residues. V was pared by 6 bases and J by 2 bases, with 16 bases between. Germline CDR1 reads KGHSH; CDR2 reads LQKENI. The CDR3 sequence is CASSESGTQNTGELFF. For the CDR3, the DNA is TGTGCCAGCTCGGAATCCGGGACTCAAAACACCGGGGAGCTGTTTTTT. The full variable domain, its missing parts supplied by reference TRBV18 and TRBJ2-2, is NAGVMQNPRHLVRRRGQEARLRCSPMKGHSHVYWYRQLPEEGLKFMVYLQKENIIDESGMPKERFSAEFPKEGPSILRIQQVVRGDSAAYFCASSESGTQNTGELFFGEGSRLTVL.

The V call is TRBV7-2, the J call TRBJ1-1, with TRBD1 matching over 12 bases. Looked up from germline, CDR1 is SGHTA and CDR2 is FQGNSA. The V and J ends lost 5 bases and 4 bases, in that order; junction bases with no gene match: 11. This CDR3 has 17 amino acids. The CDR3 DNA is TGTGCCAGCAGCCCCACGGGACAGGGGGCGCCGCCCACTGAAGCTTTCTTT. Translation gives CASSPTGQGAPPTEAFF.

The chain recombines TRBV6-5 with TRBJ2-2; D uncertain. Trimming cost V 7 bases and J 3 bases, with 15 bases left between them. Germline lookup yields CDR1 MNHEY and CDR2 SVGAGI. The length of the CDR3 is 15 residues. CDR3 in amino acids: CASMDRSQDTGELFF. The DNA for the CDR3 is TGTGCCAGCATGGATCGTTCGCAGGACACCGGGGAGCTGTTTTTT.

The chain recombines TRBV18 with TRBJ2-7; 10 bases fit TRBD1. Germline V gene lookup returns CDR1 KGHSH and CDR2 LQKENI. The CDR3 runs to 14 residues. V lost 6 bases to trimming and J lost 5 bases; unmatched junction nucleotides: 7. CDR3 sequence reads: CASSTGTGVDEQYF. CDR3 in DNA: TGTGCCAGCTCGACCGGGACAGGGGTGGACGAGCAGTACTTC.

This clone turned up a few times. The chain is built from TRBV2 and TRBJ1-1; no definite D call. The CDR3 is 14 amino acids. The V gene lost 8 bases and the J gene lost 0 bases, with 13 bases spanning the gap. The germline V gene has CDR1 SNHLY and CDR2 FYNNEI. As DNA, the CDR3 is TGTGCCAGCGTTTTAAGGACTATGAACACTGAAGCTTTCTTT. Its translation: CASVLRTMNTEAFF.

This rearrangement joins TRBV19 to TRBJ1-5; 9 bases align to TRBD1. The V gene's germline CDR1 is LNHDA and CDR2 SQIVND (reference sequence). The ends lost 6 bases at V and 5 bases at J; junction bases unmatched: 8. The length of the CDR3 is 15 residues. CDR3 residues: CASRLGTGGHQPQHF. The CDR3 nucleotides read TGTGCCAGTAGATTGGGTACAGGGGGCCATCAGCCCCAGCATTTT. The complete variable domain, with remaining parts taken from reference TRBV19 and TRBJ1-5, reads DGGITQSPKYLFRKEGQNVTLSCEQNLNHDAMYWYRQDPGQGLRLIYYSQIVNDFQKGDIAEGYSVSREKKESFPLTVTSAQKNPTAFYLCASRLGTGGHQPQHFGDGTRLSIL.

The chain links TRBV5-5 to TRBJ1-1, with unresolved D. This CDR3 region has 15 residues. From germline, CDR1 is SGHKS and CDR2 YYEKEE (reference sequence). The V gene lost 1 base and the J gene lost 8 bases, with 18 bases spanning the gap. CDR3 residues: CASSLIAEIGMEAFF. As DNA, the CDR3 is TGTGCCAGCAGCTTGATCGCGGAAATTGGTATGGAAGCTTTCTTT.

The J gene is TRBJ2-3, the V gene TRBV28; D is possibly TRBD1 (6 bases). Trimming pared 11 bases from V and 0 bases from J, leaving 15 bases between. This CDR3 has 14 amino acids. CDR1 is MDHEN and CDR2 is SYDVKM in the germline V gene. The CDR3 here is CARQDSLSTDTQYF. The CDR3 DNA follows: TGTGCCCGACAGGACAGCCTTAGCACAGATACGCAGTATTTT.

The rearrangement joins TRBV4-1 to TRBJ1-1; 8 bases match TRBD1. This CDR3 has 15 residues. The germline V gene encodes CDR1 MGHRA and CDR2 YSYEKL. After removal of 1 base from V and 5 bases from J, the junction contained 6 bases not matched to a gene. The CDR3 protein is CASSQVRGQGTEAFF. CDR3 DNA: TGCGCCAGCAGCCAAGTTCGCGGACAGGGAACTGAAGCTTTCTTT.

The chain uses TRBV5-1 and TRBJ1-1; 9 nucleotides match TRBD1. Germline V CDR1 and CDR2: SGHRS, YFSETQ. The CDR3 totals 14 residues. J was trimmed by 7 bases and V by 4 bases; bases with no gene match: 8. CDR3 sequence: CASSVGQGAIEAFF. Here the CDR3 DNA reads TGCGCCAGCAGCGTGGGACAGGGCGCAATTGAAGCTTTCTTT.

J is TRBJ2-1 and V is TRBV28; 7 nucleotides align to TRBD1. The CDR3 contains 13 residues. CDR1 and CDR2 (germline): MDHEN, SYDVKM. Trimming removed 7 bases from V and 3 bases from J; junction bases left unmatched: 3. CDR3 DNA sequence: TGTGCCAGCACCACAGGGGTCTACAATGAGCAGTTCTTC. As protein: CASTTGVYNEQFF.

The chain uses TRBV3-1 (or the pseudogene TRBV3-2) and TRBJ2-7; 9 bases agree with TRBD1. V shed 4 bases and J 3 bases; nucleotides not matched to a gene: 7. Per the germline V gene, CDR1 is LGHDT and CDR2 is YNNKEL (reference sequence). The CDR3 is 15 amino acids. The CDR3 region is CASSLMGQGVYEQYF. The DNA for the CDR3 is TGTGCCAGCAGCCTAATGGGACAGGGAGTCTACGAGCAGTACTTC.

The CDR3 DNA sequence: TGTGCCAGCAGCCCTCTGCCGGGACAGGGAAGTAATGAGCAGTTCTTC. As protein: CASSPLPGQGSNEQFF. The chain uses TRBV7-3 and TRBJ2-1, with 9 bases fitting TRBD1. Germline V gene data show CDR1 as SGHTA and CDR2 as FQGTGA. V gave up 5 bases and J gave up 7 bases; unmatched junction bases: 12. The CDR3 extends over 16 amino acids.

This clone occurred once. The chain combines TRBV5-4 with TRBJ2-4; D possibly corresponds to TRBD2 (6 bases). Trimming cost V 4 bases and J 5 bases, with 16 bases left between them. Germline V gene lookup returns CDR1 SGHNT and CDR2 YYREEE (reference sequence). CDR3 size: 15 residues. CDR3: CASSAQGLQENIQYF. CDR3 DNA sequence: TGTGCCAGCAGCGCGCAGGGACTCCAAGAAAACATTCAGTACTTC. Together with reference TRBV5-4 and TRBJ2-4, the CDR3 gives the full variable domain: ETGVTQSPTHLIKTRGQQVTLRCSSQSGHNTVSWYQQALGQGPQFIFQYYREEENGRGNFPPRFSGLQFPNYSSELNVNALELDDSALYLCASSAQGLQENIQYFGAGTRLSVL.

The chain uses TRBV19 and TRBJ1-5, with TRBD1 matching 11 bases. CDR1 is LNHDA, CDR2 SQIVND, per germline (reference sequence). The CDR3 has 15 amino acids. V gave up 5 bases and J gave up 8 bases; unmatched junction bases: 8. For the CDR3, the DNA is TGTGCCAGTAGTTCCTGGGGACAGGGGGGCAAGCCCCAGCATTTT. It codes for CASSSWGQGGKPQHF.

The rearrangement links TRBV5-1 to TRBJ2-3; D might be TRBD1 (5 bases). Trimming took off 5 bases at V and 2 bases at J, with 15 bases between the two ends. There are 15 residues in the CDR3. Germline V gene sequence: CDR1 SGHRS, CDR2 YFSETQ. As DNA, the CDR3 is TGCGCCAGCAGTATTGGACATTCTGTCACAGATACGCAGTATTTT. Translated: CASSIGHSVTDTQYF.

The chain employs TRBV18 and TRBJ2-3, with TRBD2 as a possible D gene (5 bases). CDR1 is KGHSH, CDR2 LQKENI, per germline. The CDR3 totals 12 residues. V gave up 6 bases and J gave up 4 bases, with 8 bases separating them. CDR3 sequence reads: CASSGEPDTQYF. CDR3 bases: TGTGCCAGCTCCGGGGAGCCAGATACGCAGTATTTT.

This clone appeared once. The CDR3 is CASSLVPTGYSYNEQFF. Here the CDR3 DNA reads TGTGCCAGCAGCTTAGTTCCGACGGGTTACTCCTACAATGAGCAGTTCTTC. The chain employs TRBV7-6 and TRBJ2-1; D is unclear. Germline V gene sequence: CDR1 SGHVS, CDR2 FNYEAQ. This CDR3 contains 17 residues. V was shortened by 1 base and J by 0 bases, with 13 bases between the two germline ends.